This is a list of T cell receptor beta chains from one sample in a study of CD8+ T cells in alopecia areata. Generated by immunoSEQ multiplex PCR, the TCRdb table keeps only in-frame clones and is missing some. The sample has approximately 160,000 clones; around three fifths are singletons. Sequencing was performed on CD4+ T cells sorted from blood, taken at week 24, from a patient treated with tofacitinib. These receptors all come from a human donor with alopecia areata. CDR3s include the opening cysteine and the closing phenylalanine or tryptophan. A D gene is named only where the DNA matches it firmly. Size is omitted from some rows. Given values are once, few, many or a class for expanded clones.

v_gene,j_gene,len,abundance,d_gene,CDR3nt,CDR3aa
TRBV5-1,TRBJ2-7,13,few,TRBD1,TGCGCCAGCAGTCCGACAGGGGGGACGGAGCAGTACTTC,CASSPTGGTEQYF
TRBV11-2,TRBJ2-5,15,.,TRBD1,TGTGCCAGCAGTTTTATCGTGGCAGGGGGCGAGACCCAGTACTTC,CASSFIVAGGETQYF
TRBV15,TRBJ1-6,18,.,.,TGTGCCACCAGCAGAGAATGGGACCTAAGGGCGGGAAATTCACCCCTCCACTTT,CATSREWDLRAGNSPLHF
TRBV9,TRBJ2-2,14,.,.,TGTGCCAGCAGCGTCGGGACCCCCACCGGGGAGCTGTTTTTT,CASSVGTPTGELFF
TRBV6-5,TRBJ1-2,15,.,TRBD1,TGTGCCAGCAGTCCCCGGGACAGGGAAGCACATGGCTACACCTTC,CASSPRDREAHGYTF
TRBV9,TRBJ2-7,14,.,.,TGTGCCAGCAGCGTAGTTCCGGTCTCCTACGAGCAGTACTTC,CASSVVPVSYEQYF
TRBV7-9,TRBJ1-5,15,.,TRBD1,TGTGCCAGCAGTTCCGGAGGGGGCCTCAATCAGCCCCAGCATTTT,CASSSGGGLNQPQHF
TRBV6-5,TRBJ1-1,12,.,.,TGTGCCATCAGTGATTTGCAGGGCCGGGCTTTCTTT,CAISDLQGRAFF
TRBV7-2,TRBJ2-7,14,few,TRBD1,TGTGCCAGCAGCTTAGTGACAGGGGAATACGAGCAGTACTTC,CASSLVTGEYEQYF
TRBV30,TRBJ2-3,13,.,.,TGTGCCTGGAGTGTTGGAGCCATAAAGGCTAGGTATTTT,CAWSVGAIKARYF
TRBV29-1,TRBJ2-1,14,.,TRBD1,TGCAGCGTGCCGGACAGGGTTTCTTTCGATGAGCAGTTCTTC,CSVPDRVSFDEQFF
TRBV7-9,TRBJ2-5,16,.,.,TGTGCCAGCAGCTCATTATTCGACAGACCTGAAGAGACCCAGTACTTC,CASSSLFDRPEETQYF
TRBV10-1,TRBJ2-7,12,.,.,TGCGCCAGCAGTGCCACTCGGGGCGAGCAGTACTTC,CASSATRGEQYF
TRBV5-4,TRBJ2-7,15,few,TRBD1,TGTGCCAGCAGCAGTGACAGGGCGTTTACCTACGAGCAGTACTTC,CASSSDRAFTYEQYF
TRBV9,TRBJ1-2,14,.,.,TGTGCCAGCAGCCTTAAAGCCCTATCATATGGCTACACCTTC,CASSLKALSYGYTF
TRBV11-2,TRBJ2-1,15,.,TRBD2,TGTGCCAGCAGCCCGCGGACTAGCGGCAACAATGAGCAGTTCTTC,CASSPRTSGNNEQFF
TRBV9,TRBJ1-2,15,.,.,TGTGCCAGCAGCGTAGGCCTCAAGACAGTCTATGGCTACACCTTC,CASSVGLKTVYGYTF
TRBV11-2,TRBJ1-4,12,few,.,TGTGCCAGCAGCTCTTCGCGGGAAAAACTGTTTTTT,CASSSSREKLFF
TRBV5-1,TRBJ2-3,14,few,.,TGCGCCAGCAGCCCGTTCACTAGCACAGATACGCAGTATTTT,CASSPFTSTDTQYF
TRBV7-9,TRBJ2-7,15,.,TRBD1,TGTGCCAGCAGCTCAACAGACAGGGGGCACAACGAGCAGTACTTC,CASSSTDRGHNEQYF
TRBV4-2,TRBJ2-7,13,.,TRBD1,TGTGCCAGCAGCCCCTCGACAGGGTACGAGCAGTACTTC,CASSPSTGYEQYF
TRBV25-1,TRBJ1-4,14,.,.,TGTGCCAGCGCCGAACTAGGGACTAATGAAAAACTGTTTTTT,CASAELGTNEKLFF
TRBV30,TRBJ2-7,16,.,.,TGTGCCTGGAGTGTAAGTCGGACCCTCCTCTCGAGGGAGCAGTACTTC,CAWSVSRTLLSREQYF
TRBV7-9,TRBJ2-3,16,.,TRBD2,TGTGCCAGCAGCCGCGGGGGGGCCTCAGGAGCAGATACGCAGTATTTT,CASSRGGASGADTQYF
TRBV30,TRBJ1-2,14,.,.,TGTGCCTGGAGCCCAGACAGGCTCCACTATGGCTACACCTTC,CAWSPDRLHYGYTF
TRBV5-6,TRBJ2-6,16,many,TRBD1,TGTGCCAGCAGCTTGTGGACAGGCTCTGGGGCCAACGTCCTGACTTTC,CASSLWTGSGANVLTF
TRBV6-5,TRBJ1-6,13,.,TRBD1,TGTGCCAGCGCAGGGGGGAATAATTCACCCCTCCACTTT,CASAGGNNSPLHF
TRBV29-1,TRBJ2-3,15,.,TRBD1,TGCAGCGTTACAGGGACAGGGGGTCGCACAGATACGCAGTATTTT,CSVTGTGGRTDTQYF
TRBV7-2,TRBJ2-3,16,.,.,TGTGCCAGCAGCCGCGATCTAGGGGGTCGGACAGATACGCAGTATTTT,CASSRDLGGRTDTQYF
TRBV20-1,TRBJ2-5,10,.,.,TGCAGTGCTACACAAGAGACCCAGTACTTC,CSATQETQYF
TRBV6-5,TRBJ2-7,16,.,TRBD1,TGTGCCAGCAGTTACTCTCCAGGGGGCACCACCAACGAGCAGTACTTC,CASSYSPGGTTNEQYF
TRBV20-1,TRBJ1-1,10,few,.,TGCAGTGCTTCCTCTACTGAAGCTTTCTTT,CSASSTEAFF
TRBV29-1,TRBJ1-1,11,.,.,TGCAGCGTTGGGCAGAACACTGAAGCTTTCTTT,CSVGQNTEAFF
TRBV10-2,TRBJ2-6,16,.,TRBD1,TGCGCCAGCAGGACAGGGGGCCTGGCTGGGGCCAACGTCCTGACTTTC,CASRTGGLAGANVLTF
TRBV6-4,TRBJ2-7,15,.,TRBD1,TGTGCCAGCAGTTCCCCGGGACAGGGGACCTACGAGCAGTACTTC,CASSSPGQGTYEQYF
TRBV25-1,TRBJ2-3,16,.,TRBD2,TGTGCCAGCAGTCTAGCGGGGGGGACTAGCACAGATACGCAGTATTTT,CASSLAGGTSTDTQYF
TRBV30,TRBJ2-5,15,once,.,TGTGCCTGGGGCCTTGGGGTAGCGGCCAGAGAGACCCAGTACTTC,CAWGLGVAARETQYF
TRBV7-9,TRBJ1-2,11,.,.,TGTGCCAGCGGGGGGGCTTATGGCTACACCTTC,CASGGAYGYTF
TRBV2,TRBJ1-2,14,.,.,TGTGCCAGCACCCGGCAACAGGGAGGCTATGGCTACACCTTC,CASTRQQGGYGYTF
TRBV2,TRBJ2-3,13,once,TRBD1,TGTGCCAGCAGGGACAGGGGGCGAGATACGCAGTATTTT,CASRDRGRDTQYF
TRBV15,TRBJ1-1,14,.,.,TGTGCCACCAGCAGAGAGGGGGGGCCTTATGAAGCTTTCTTT,CATSREGGPYEAFF
TRBV30,TRBJ2-5,13,.,.,TGTGCCTGGAGTGTACTAAGTGAGGAGACCCAGTACTTC,CAWSVLSEETQYF
TRBV5-4,TRBJ2-7,14,.,.,TGTGCCAGCAGCTTGAATTCAATAGCGGACGAGCAGTACTTC,CASSLNSIADEQYF
TRBV5-1,TRBJ1-1,15,few,.,TGCGCCAGCAGCTTGGACAGCCTTTCGAACACTGAAGCTTTCTTT,CASSLDSLSNTEAFF